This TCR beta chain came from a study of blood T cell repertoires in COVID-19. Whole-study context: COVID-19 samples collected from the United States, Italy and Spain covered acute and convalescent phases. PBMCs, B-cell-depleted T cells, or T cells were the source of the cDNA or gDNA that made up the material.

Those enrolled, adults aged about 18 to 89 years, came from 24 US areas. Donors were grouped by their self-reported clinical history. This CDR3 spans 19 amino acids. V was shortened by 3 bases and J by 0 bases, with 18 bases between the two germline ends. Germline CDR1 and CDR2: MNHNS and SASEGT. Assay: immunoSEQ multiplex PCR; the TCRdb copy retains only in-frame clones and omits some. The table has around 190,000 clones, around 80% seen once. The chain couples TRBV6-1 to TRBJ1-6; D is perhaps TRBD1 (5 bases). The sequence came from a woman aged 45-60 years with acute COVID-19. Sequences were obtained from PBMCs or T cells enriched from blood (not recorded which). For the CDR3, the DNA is TGTGCCAGCAGTGAGTCATTGCAGCGGGGGAGCTCCTATAATTCACCCCTCCACTTT. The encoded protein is CASSESLQRGSSYNSPLHF.